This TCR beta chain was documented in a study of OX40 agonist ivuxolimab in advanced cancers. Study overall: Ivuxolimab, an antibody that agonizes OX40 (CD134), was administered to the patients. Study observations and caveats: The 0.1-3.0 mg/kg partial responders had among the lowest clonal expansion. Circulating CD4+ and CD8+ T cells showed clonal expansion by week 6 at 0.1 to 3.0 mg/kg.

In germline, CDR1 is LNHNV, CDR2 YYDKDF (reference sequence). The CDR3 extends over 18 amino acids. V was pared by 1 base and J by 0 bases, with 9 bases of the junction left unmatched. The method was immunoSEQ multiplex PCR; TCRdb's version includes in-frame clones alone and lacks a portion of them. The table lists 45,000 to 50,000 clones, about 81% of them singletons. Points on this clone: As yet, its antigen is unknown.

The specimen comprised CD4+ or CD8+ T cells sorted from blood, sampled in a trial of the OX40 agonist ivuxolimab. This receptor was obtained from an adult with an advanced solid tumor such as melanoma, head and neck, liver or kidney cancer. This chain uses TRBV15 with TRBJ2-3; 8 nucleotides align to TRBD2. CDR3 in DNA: TGTGCCACCAGCAGAGGAGTGGGACTAGGATCTAGCACAGATACGCAGTATTTT. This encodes CATSRGVGLGSSTDTQYF.